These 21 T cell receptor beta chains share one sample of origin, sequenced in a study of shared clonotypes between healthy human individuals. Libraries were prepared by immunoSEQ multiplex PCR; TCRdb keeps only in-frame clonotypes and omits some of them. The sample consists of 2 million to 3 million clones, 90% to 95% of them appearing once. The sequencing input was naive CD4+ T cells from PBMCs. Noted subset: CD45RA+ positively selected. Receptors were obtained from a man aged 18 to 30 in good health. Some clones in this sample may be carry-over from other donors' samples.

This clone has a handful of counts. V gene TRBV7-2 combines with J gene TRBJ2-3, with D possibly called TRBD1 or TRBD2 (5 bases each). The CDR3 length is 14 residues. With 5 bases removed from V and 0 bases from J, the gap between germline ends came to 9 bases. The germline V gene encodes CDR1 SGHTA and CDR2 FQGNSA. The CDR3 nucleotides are TGTGCCAGCAGCCTCCGGGACAGCACAGATACGCAGTATTTT. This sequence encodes CASSLRDSTDTQYF.

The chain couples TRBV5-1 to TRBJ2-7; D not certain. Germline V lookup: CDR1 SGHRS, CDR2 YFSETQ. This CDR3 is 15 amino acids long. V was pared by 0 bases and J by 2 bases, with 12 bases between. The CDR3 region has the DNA TGCGCCAGCAGCTTGGCCGGTCCCCCCACCTACGAGCAGTACTTC. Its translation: CASSLAGPPTYEQYF. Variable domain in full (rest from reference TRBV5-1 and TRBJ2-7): KAGVTQTPRYLIKTRGQQVTLSCSPISGHRSVSWYQQTPGQGLQFLFEYFSETQRNKGNFPGRFSGRQFSNSRSEMNVSTLELGDSALYLCASSLAGPPTYEQYFGPGTRLTVT.

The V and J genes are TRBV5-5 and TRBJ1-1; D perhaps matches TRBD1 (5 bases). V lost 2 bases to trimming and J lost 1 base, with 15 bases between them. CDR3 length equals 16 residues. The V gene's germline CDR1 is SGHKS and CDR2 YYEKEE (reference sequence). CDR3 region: CASSFRGAVQNTEAFF. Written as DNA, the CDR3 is TGTGCCAGCAGCTTTAGAGGGGCGGTTCAGAACACTGAAGCTTTCTTT. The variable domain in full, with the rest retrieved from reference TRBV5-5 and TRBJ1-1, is DAGVTQSPTHLIKTRGQQVTLRCSPISGHKSVSWYQQVLGQGPQFIFQYYEKEERGRGNFPDRFSARQFPNYSSELNVNALLLGDSALYLCASSFRGAVQNTEAFFGQGTRLTVV.

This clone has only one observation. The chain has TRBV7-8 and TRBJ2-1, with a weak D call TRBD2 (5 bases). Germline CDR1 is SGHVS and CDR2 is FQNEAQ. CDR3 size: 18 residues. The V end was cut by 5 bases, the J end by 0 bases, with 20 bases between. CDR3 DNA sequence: TGTGCCAGCAGCCTCCGGACTGGGGATTCGAGCTCCTACAATGAGCAGTTCTTC. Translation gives CASSLRTGDSSSYNEQFF.

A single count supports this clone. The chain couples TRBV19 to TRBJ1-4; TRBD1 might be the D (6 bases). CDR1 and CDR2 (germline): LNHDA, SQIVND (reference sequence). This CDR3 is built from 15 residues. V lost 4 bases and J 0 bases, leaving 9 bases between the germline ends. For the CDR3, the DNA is TGTGCCAGTAGTAAAACAGGGACAACTAATGAAAAACTGTTTTTT. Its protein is CASSKTGTTNEKLFF.

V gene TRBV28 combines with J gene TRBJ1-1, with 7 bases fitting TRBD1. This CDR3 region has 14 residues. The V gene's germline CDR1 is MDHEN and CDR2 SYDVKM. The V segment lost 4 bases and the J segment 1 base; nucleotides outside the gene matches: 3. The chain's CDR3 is CASSSRDRNTEAFF. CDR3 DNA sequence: TGTGCCAGCAGTTCCCGGGACAGGAACACTGAAGCTTTCTTT.

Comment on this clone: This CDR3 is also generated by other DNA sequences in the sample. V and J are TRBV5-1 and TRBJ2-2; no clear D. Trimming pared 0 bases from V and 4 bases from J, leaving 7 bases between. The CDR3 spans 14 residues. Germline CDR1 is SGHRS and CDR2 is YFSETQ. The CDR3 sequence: CASSLDSGTGELFF. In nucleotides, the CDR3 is TGCGCCAGCAGCTTGGATTCAGGCACCGGGGAGCTGTTTTTT.

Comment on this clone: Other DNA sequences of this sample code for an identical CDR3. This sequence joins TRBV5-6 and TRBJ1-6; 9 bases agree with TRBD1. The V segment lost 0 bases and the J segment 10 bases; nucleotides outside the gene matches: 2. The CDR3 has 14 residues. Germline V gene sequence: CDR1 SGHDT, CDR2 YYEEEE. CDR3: CASSLATGGSPLHF. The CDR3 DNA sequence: TGTGCCAGCAGCTTGGCAACAGGGGGCTCACCCCTCCACTTT.

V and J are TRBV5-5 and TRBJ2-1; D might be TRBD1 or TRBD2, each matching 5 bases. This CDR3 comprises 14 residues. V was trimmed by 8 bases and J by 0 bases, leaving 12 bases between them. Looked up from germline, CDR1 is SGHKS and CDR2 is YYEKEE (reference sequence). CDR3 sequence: CASHTGGSYNEQFF. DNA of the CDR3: TGTGCCAGTCATACTGGGGGCTCCTACAATGAGCAGTTCTTC. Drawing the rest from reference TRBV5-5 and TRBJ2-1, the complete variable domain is DAGVTQSPTHLIKTRGQQVTLRCSPISGHKSVSWYQQVLGQGPQFIFQYYEKEERGRGNFPDRFSARQFPNYSSELNVNALLLGDSALYLCASHTGGSYNEQFFGPGTRLTVL.

CDR3 sequence: CASSLSFQGGHTEAFF. DNA of the CDR3: TGTGCCAGCAGTTTATCGTTCCAGGGGGGGCACACTGAAGCTTTCTTT. The chain combines TRBV27 with TRBJ1-1, with 7 bases identical to TRBD1. Germline V lookup: CDR1 MNHEY, CDR2 SMNVEV (reference sequence). The CDR3 covers 16 residues. Trimming cost V 0 bases and J 3 bases; bases outside gene matches: 7.

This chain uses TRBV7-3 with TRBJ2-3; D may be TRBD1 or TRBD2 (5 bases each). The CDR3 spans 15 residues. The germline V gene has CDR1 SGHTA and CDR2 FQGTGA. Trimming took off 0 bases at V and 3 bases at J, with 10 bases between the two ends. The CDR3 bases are TGTGCCAGCAGCTTAACGTGGGACCGAACAGATACGCAGTATTTT. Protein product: CASSLTWDRTDTQYF.

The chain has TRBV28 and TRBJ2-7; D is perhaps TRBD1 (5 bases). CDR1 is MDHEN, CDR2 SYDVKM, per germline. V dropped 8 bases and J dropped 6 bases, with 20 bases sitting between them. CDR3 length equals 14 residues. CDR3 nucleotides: TGTGCCAGCTCGGGTGCAGGGAAAATCGGCGAGCAGTACTTC. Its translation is CASSGAGKIGEQYF.

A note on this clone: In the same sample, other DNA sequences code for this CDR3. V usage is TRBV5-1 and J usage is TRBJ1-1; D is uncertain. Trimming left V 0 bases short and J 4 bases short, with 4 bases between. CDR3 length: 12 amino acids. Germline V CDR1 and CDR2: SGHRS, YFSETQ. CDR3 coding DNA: TGCGCCAGCAGCTTGGAAGGCACTGAAGCTTTCTTT. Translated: CASSLEGTEAFF. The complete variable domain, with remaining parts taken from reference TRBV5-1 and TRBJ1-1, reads KAGVTQTPRYLIKTRGQQVTLSCSPISGHRSVSWYQQTPGQGLQFLFEYFSETQRNKGNFPGRFSGRQFSNSRSEMNVSTLELGDSALYLCASSLEGTEAFFGQGTRLTVV.

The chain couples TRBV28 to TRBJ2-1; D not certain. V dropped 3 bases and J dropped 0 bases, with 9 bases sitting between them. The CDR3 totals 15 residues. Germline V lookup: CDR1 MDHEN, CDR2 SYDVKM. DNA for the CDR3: TGTGCCAGCAGTTTCCTCCGTAGCTCCTACAATGAGCAGTTCTTC. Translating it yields CASSFLRSSYNEQFF.

The DNA of the CDR3 is TGTGCCAGCAGTTCCCCACCGGGACTAGCGGGAGTTTCCTCCGATGAGCAGTTCTTC. It specifies CASSSPPGLAGVSSDEQFF. The V call is TRBV27, the J call TRBJ2-1, with TRBD2 identical over 14 bases. The V gene's germline CDR1 is MNHEY and CDR2 SMNVEV (reference sequence). The V gene end was trimmed by 4 bases and the J gene end by 8 bases; junction bases not matched to a gene: 16. This CDR3 spans 19 amino acids.

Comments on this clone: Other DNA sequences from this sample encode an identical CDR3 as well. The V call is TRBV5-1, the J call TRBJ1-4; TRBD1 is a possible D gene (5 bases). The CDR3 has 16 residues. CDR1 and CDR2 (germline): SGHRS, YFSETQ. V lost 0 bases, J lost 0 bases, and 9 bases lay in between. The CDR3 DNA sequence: TGCGCCAGCAGCTTGGGGGGGACTGCAACTAATGAAAAACTGTTTTTT. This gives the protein CASSLGGTATNEKLFF. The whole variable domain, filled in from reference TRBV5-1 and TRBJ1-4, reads KAGVTQTPRYLIKTRGQQVTLSCSPISGHRSVSWYQQTPGQGLQFLFEYFSETQRNKGNFPGRFSGRQFSNSRSEMNVSTLELGDSALYLCASSLGGTATNEKLFFGSGTQLSVL.

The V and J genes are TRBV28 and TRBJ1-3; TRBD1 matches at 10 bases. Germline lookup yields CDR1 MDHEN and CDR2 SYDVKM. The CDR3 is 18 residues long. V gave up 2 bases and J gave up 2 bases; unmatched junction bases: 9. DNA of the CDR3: TGTGCCAGCAGTTTAGCTGGGACAGGGGAAGTACCTGGAAACACCATATATTTT. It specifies CASSLAGTGEVPGNTIYF.

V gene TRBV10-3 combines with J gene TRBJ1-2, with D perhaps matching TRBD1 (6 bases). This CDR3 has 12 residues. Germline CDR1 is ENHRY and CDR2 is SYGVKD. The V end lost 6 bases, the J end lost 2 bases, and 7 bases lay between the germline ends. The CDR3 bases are TGTGCCATCAGAGGGGGGAACTATGGCTACACCTTC. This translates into CAIRGGNYGYTF.

CDR3 loop: CASSLDSYSGNTIYF. The CDR3 DNA follows: TGTGCCAGCAGCTTGGACAGCTACTCTGGAAACACCATATATTTT. The chain employs TRBV5-6 and TRBJ1-3, with D unclear. This CDR3 is built from 15 residues. Germline lookup yields CDR1 SGHDT and CDR2 YYEEEE. V lost 0 bases to trimming and J lost 0 bases, with 7 bases between them.

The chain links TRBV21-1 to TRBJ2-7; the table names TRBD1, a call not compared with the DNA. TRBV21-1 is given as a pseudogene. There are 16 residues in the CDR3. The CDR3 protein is CASSKGPLYRGHEQYF. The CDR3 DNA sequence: TGTGCCAGCAGCAAAGGTCCCTTGTACAGGGGCCACGAGCAGTACTTC.

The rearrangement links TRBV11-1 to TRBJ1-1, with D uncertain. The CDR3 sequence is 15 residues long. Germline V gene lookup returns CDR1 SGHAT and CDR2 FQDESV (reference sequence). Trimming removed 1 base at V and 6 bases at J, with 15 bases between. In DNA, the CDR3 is TGTGCCAGCAGCTTAGTTTTTAACCCGTCCGCTGAAGCTTTCTTT. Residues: CASSLVFNPSAEAFF.